These 12 T cell receptor beta chains were all obtained from the same sample, sequenced in a study of blood T cell repertoires in COVID-19. Assay: immunoSEQ multiplex PCR; the TCRdb copy retains only in-frame clones and omits some. The sample holds 200,000 to 250,000 clones; approximately 82% are singletons and the top ten take over 12%. Sequencing was done on a sample of PBMCs or T cells enriched from blood (not recorded which). These receptor sequences come from a man aged 35-49 years who had recovered from COVID-19.

This chain links TRBV28 with TRBJ1-2, with D perhaps matching TRBD1 (6 bases). V was pared by 4 bases and J by 0 bases, with 15 bases between. This CDR3 comprises 16 residues. Germline V gene lookup returns CDR1 MDHEN and CDR2 SYDVKM. CDR3 bases: TGTGCCAGCAGTTCTAGGACAGAAGATGCTAACTATGGCTACACCTTC. This sequence encodes CASSSRTEDANYGYTF.

The chain couples TRBV12-3 or TRBV12-4 to TRBJ2-3; the D is unclear. V was pared by 4 bases and J by 8 bases, with 10 bases between. This CDR3 contains 12 residues. The CDR3 nucleotides read TGTGCCAGCAGTTCCGAGGTTGGTACGCAGTATTTT. Translation: CASSSEVGTQYF.

The chain couples TRBV12-3 or TRBV12-4 to TRBJ1-2, with unresolved D. V was trimmed by 8 bases and J by 4 bases, leaving 8 bases between them. This CDR3 comprises 11 residues. In nucleotides, the CDR3 is TGTGCCAGCTCGCGGTCCTATGGCTACACCTTC. It is translated as CASSRSYGYTF.

CDR3 sequence reads: CASSLGRASTDTQYF. The DNA of the CDR3 is TGTGCCAGCAGCTTAGGGCGGGCTAGCACAGATACGCAGTATTTT. This rearrangement joins TRBV7-9 to TRBJ2-3, with a tentative D call TRBD2 (5 bases). Trimming took off 1 base at V and 0 bases at J, with 8 bases between the two ends. This CDR3 contains 15 residues. CDR1 is SEHNR and CDR2 is FQNEAQ in the germline V gene (reference sequence). Filled out from reference TRBV7-9 and TRBJ2-3, the complete variable domain reads DTGVSQNPRHKITKRGQNVTFRCDPISEHNRLYWYRQTLGQGPEFLTYFQNEAQLEKSRLLSDRFSAERPKGSFSTLEIQRTEQGDSAMYLCASSLGRASTDTQYFGPGTRLTVL.

The CDR3 here is CASSPSGSGIENTIYF. The CDR3 DNA sequence: TGTGCCAGCTCACCCTCCGGATCAGGGATCGAAAACACCATATATTTT. V usage is TRBV18 and J usage is TRBJ1-3; D may be TRBD1 (5 bases). V lost 3 bases and J lost 6, with 18 bases in between. The CDR3 covers 16 residues. Germline CDR1 and CDR2: KGHSH and LQKENI.

The chain joins TRBV10-3 to TRBJ1-6, with 8 bases aligning to TRBD1. The CDR3 is made up of 17 amino acids. The V and J ends lost 1 base and 3 bases, in that order; junction bases with no gene match: 5. CDR1 and CDR2 from the germline V gene are ENHRY and SYGVKD. The CDR3 nucleotides are TGTGCCATCAGTGAGTGGGACAGGCCAAACTATAATTCACCCCTCCACTTT. Translating it yields CAISEWDRPNYNSPLHF.

The V gene is TRBV20-1, the J gene TRBJ1-2; TRBD1 might be the D (6 bases). The CDR3 runs to 11 residues. V dropped 6 bases and J dropped 8 bases, with 13 bases sitting between them. CDR1 DFQATT and CDR2 SNEGSKA come from the germline V gene (reference sequence). The CDR3 region is CSAGGQIGYTF. CDR3 DNA: TGCAGTGCGGGCGGACAGATAGGCTACACCTTC.

The chain couples TRBV10-3 to TRBJ2-2; 9 bases are a match to TRBD2. J lost 5 bases, V lost 0 bases, and 4 bases had no gene match. The CDR3 runs 16 residues. Germline CDR1 and CDR2: ENHRY and SYGVKD. CDR3 sequence reads: CAISESAGGDTGELFF. CDR3 nucleotides: TGTGCCATCAGTGAGTCAGCGGGAGGTGATACCGGGGAGCTGTTTTTT.

Turning to this clone: Other DNA sequences in this specimen translate into the identical CDR3. CDR3 nucleotide sequence: TGCGCCAGCAGCCAAGTTGGGGGACACCCGAACACTGAAGCTTTCTTT. This encodes CASSQVGGHPNTEAFF. V and J are TRBV4-1 and TRBJ1-1, with D possibly TRBD1 on 6 matching bases. CDR3 size: 16 residues. The germline V and J ends were trimmed by 1 base and 1 base, with 13 bases remaining between them. Germline V gene data show CDR1 as MGHRA and CDR2 as YSYEKL.

The V gene is TRBV27, the J gene TRBJ2-2, with D maybe TRBD2 (6 bases). The CDR3 length is 16 residues. Germline values: CDR1 MNHEY, CDR2 SMNVEV (reference sequence). Trimming left V 3 bases short and J 5 bases short, with 16 bases between. This CDR3 reads CASSFYGPAGTGELFF. The DNA for the CDR3 is TGTGCCAGCAGTTTCTACGGCCCGGCGGGGACCGGGGAGCTGTTTTTT.

This chain joins TRBV19 and TRBJ2-3; perhaps TRBD2 as D (6 bases). V lost 6 bases and J 7 bases, leaving 23 bases between the germline ends. The germline CDR1 and CDR2 sequences are LNHDA and SQIVND (reference sequence). This CDR3 region has 16 residues. Written as DNA, the CDR3 is TGTGCCAGTAGGATCGGGGCCTCCCCGGGACTGTATACGCAGTATTTT. Translating it yields CASRIGASPGLYTQYF.

The chain combines TRBV6-2 or TRBV6-3 with TRBJ2-7, with 9 bases matching TRBD1. CDR1 and CDR2 from the germline V gene are MNHEY and SVGEGT. This CDR3 contains 16 residues. J was trimmed by 3 bases and V by 0 bases; bases with no gene match: 6. The CDR3 sequence is CASSYSTWTGVYEQYF. CDR3 nucleotide sequence: TGTGCCAGCAGTTACTCGACATGGACAGGGGTCTACGAGCAGTACTTC.